Listed below are T cell receptor beta chains from one sample, sequenced in a study of PD-L1 blockade in urothelial cancer. Clones were read by immunoSEQ multiplex PCR, and TCRdb kept only the in-frame ones, dropping some. The sample carries roughly 100,000 clones, around 85% recorded once. This sample comprised PBMCs, obtained around atezolizumab (anti-PD-L1) treatment. The receptors were sampled from a man in his fifties or sixties with urothelial cancer. Each CDR3 is given with its conserved first and last residue. The size field is filled for only some rows; it gives once, few, many or a size class.

size,J,V,CDR3
NA,TRBJ2-1,TRBV4-1,CASRPGTLSSYNEQFF
few,TRBJ2-3,TRBV11-3,CASSLTSGKGTDTQYF
NA,TRBJ2-1,TRBV6-6,CASSTGQAVYEQFF
once,TRBJ2-7,TRBV6-1,CAIRSSYEQYF
once,TRBJ2-1,TRBV5-4,CASSPGTSGHNEQFF
NA,TRBJ2-1,TRBV7-2,CASSLTSGAYNEQFF
NA,TRBJ1-6,TRBV6-6,CASRDFDRENSPLHF
few,TRBJ2-5,TRBV27,CASSLTPGTSGTETQYF
few,TRBJ2-7,TRBV5-1,CASSTRQGAYEQYF
few,TRBJ1-2,TRBV9,CASSVGTGNGYTF
NA,TRBJ2-7,TRBV6-6,CASSKAGESSYEQYF
NA,TRBJ2-2,TRBV18,CASSSQRRSSGTRSTGELFF
NA,TRBJ1-4,TRBV19,CASSPLGGAKLFF
NA,TRBJ1-4,TRBV15,CATSSAGTGREKLFF
NA,TRBJ2-2,TRBV5-6,CASSLFGDIGTGELFF
NA,TRBJ1-2,TRBV27,CASSPLDRASGYTF
NA,TRBJ2-2,TRBV6-4,CASKQLATTGELFF
NA,TRBJ2-1,TRBV15,CATSRGAYVGGNEQFF